These 4 T cell receptor beta chains came from one sample sequenced in a study of T cells in Graves' hyperthyroidism and ophthalmopathy. RNA transcripts gave rise to amplified TCR beta CDR3 regions. The HTBI primer set drove a first-round RT-PCR of the TCR CDR3. TCRdb used MiXCR to reprocess the multiplex PCR reads, holding one entry per CDR3 protein. Of some 460,000 distinct CDR3 sequences in the sample, around 14% were seen once. The sequenced sample was blood. Source of these receptors: a woman aged 18 to 35 with Graves' hyperthyroidism.

Details on this clonotype: A much bigger clone sits one base away, suggesting this may be a read error. Here the CDR3 DNA reads TGTGGCCCCGGCGGAGGGTGGGGTAGGGCCTACGAGCAGTACTTC. Protein: CGPGGGWGRAYEQYF. The V gene is TRBV3-1, the J gene TRBJ2-7; tentatively, D is TRBD2 (6 bases). CDR3 length: 15 amino acids. Germline V gene data show CDR1 as LGHDT and CDR2 as YNNKEL (reference sequence).

This clonotype was detected many times. The V call is TRBV5-1, the J call TRBJ2-1; the D call may be TRBD1 or TRBD2 (5 bases each). From germline, CDR1 is SGHRS and CDR2 YFSETQ. The CDR3 spans 13 residues. V was pared by 0 bases and J by 15 bases, with 16 bases between. CDR3 sequence (DNA): TGCGCCAGCAGCTTGGAGGAGGCTTTCCAGGGGTTCTTC. Translated: CASSLEEAFQGFF. The entire variable domain, with the rest obtained from reference TRBV5-1 and TRBJ2-1, is as follows: KAGVTQTPRYLIKTRGQQVTLSCSPISGHRSVSWYQQTPGQGLQFLFEYFSETQRNKGNFPGRFSGRQFSNSRSEMNVSTLELGDSALYLCASSLEEAFQGFFGPGTRLTVL.

Many counts were recorded for this clonotype. This chain connects TRBV6-1 to TRBJ1-3; D gene uncertain. V was trimmed by 5 bases and J by 0 bases, leaving 8 bases between them. CDR1 and CDR2 from the germline V gene are MNHNS and SASEGT. This CDR3 contains 14 residues. The CDR3 nucleotides read TGTGCCAGCAGTTCAGTGAGCTCTGGAAACACCATATATTTT. Translated: CASSSVSSGNTIYF.

At least ten counts were recorded for this clonotype. The chain is built from TRBV11-2 and TRBJ2-7; D is unclear. Trimming pared 2 bases from V and 0 bases from J, leaving 8 bases between. The CDR3 consists of 14 residues. Germline CDR1 and CDR2: SGHAT and FQNNGV. This CDR3 reads CASSLSDLSYEQYF. CDR3 DNA sequence: TGTGCCAGCAGCTTATCAGATCTCTCCTACGAGCAGTACTTC.